The present entry profiles one TCR beta chain with its context. The data stem from a study of cytomegalovirus exposure and HLA in healthy donors. PCR amplification relied on 60 Vbeta primers (plus 13 Jbeta primers). The protocol was immunoSEQ multiplex PCR, while the TCRdb copy is restricted to in-frame clones and leaves out a portion. The table shows roughly 86,000 clones, with roughly 80% occurring only once. V gave up 6 bases and J gave up 5 bases, with 17 bases separating them. CDR3 length equals 15 residues. The germline CDR1 and CDR2 sequences are MRHNA and SNTAGT. This rearrangement joins TRBV6-4 to TRBJ1-5, with D possibly TRBD1 on 6 matching bases. The sequenced material came from PBMCs. The receptor's source is a middle-aged man in good health and CMV-seropositive. The CDR3 loop is CASRIGRDIYQPQHF. The CDR3 coding sequence is TGTGCCAGCAGAATAGGACGGGACATATATCAGCCCCAGCATTTT.